Here is one TCR beta chain with its context. The antigen remains unidentified. This entry belongs to a study of cytomegalovirus exposure and HLA in healthy donors. Looking at the study overall: In a previous analysis, 117 million unique TCR beta sequences were found from roughly 200 million T cells. Among over 300 genotyped donors, approximately 80% fell in the Caucasian-associated ancestry cluster. Points from the study as a whole: While the bulk of TCR sequences proved rare, some public TCRs turned up in many donors.

PCR employed 60 Vbeta and 13 Jbeta primers. Repertoires were generated with immunoSEQ multiplex PCR, while TCRdb's copy carries only in-frame clones and drops some. The sample consists of 120,000 or so clones, 60% to 85% of them appearing once. Healthy individuals who donated bone marrow served as the donors. CDR1 is DFQATT, CDR2 SNEGSKA, per germline (reference sequence). This CDR3 has 11 amino acids. Trimming pared 7 bases from V and 3 bases from J, leaving 7 bases between. The specimen sequenced was PBMCs. The TCR originated in a woman in her thirties or forties in good health and CMV-seronegative. V gene TRBV20-1 combines with J gene TRBJ1-5; D gene ambiguous. The CDR3 DNA follows: TGCAGTGTAAGCCCCAATCAGCCCCAGCATTTT. This sequence encodes CSVSPNQPQHF.